One TCR beta chain is described in this entry. This sample was taken from a study of PD-1 and CTLA-4 blockade in melanoma. Sequencing used immunoSEQ multiplex PCR; TCRdb keeps in-frame clones, though not all of them. Of 7,200 or so clones in the sample, over 70% are singletons; the top ten hold approximately 43%. The CDR3 sequence is 16 residues long. V shed 5 bases and J 4 bases; nucleotides not matched to a gene: 11. Germline CDR1 SGHNT, CDR2 YENEEA. The sequences come from CD8+ T cells from peripheral blood, collected before anti-PD-1 treatment. The sequence came from a human donor with melanoma. This chain links TRBV11-3 with TRBJ2-1; 7 bases agree with TRBD2. CDR3 DNA: TGTGCCAGCAGCCCCGGGGGGACTTCCTCTTACAATGAGCAGTTCTTC. Residues: CASSPGGTSSYNEQFF.